The following is a TCR beta chain sequence with its context. The antigen is not known. The PCR made use of 60 Vbeta and 13 Jbeta primers. Method: immunoSEQ multiplex PCR; TCRdb's copy keeps in-frame clones and lacks some. The sample has over 150,000 clones, more than 80% seen once. Germline CDR1 is SEHNR and CDR2 is FQNEAQ (reference sequence). This CDR3 region has 15 residues. Trimming left V 2 bases short and J 4 bases short, with 9 bases between. This specimen comes from a study of cytomegalovirus exposure and HLA in healthy donors. Study-wide context: T cells numbering some 170 million yielded some 110 million unique TCR beta sequences in an earlier analysis. Overall study results and limits: In an earlier analysis, most TCR beta V segments were productive about 87% or about 30% of the time. Presence/absence analyses treated sequencing depth as roughly uniform across donors.

Donors sampled were nominally healthy, though unrecorded immune exposures were likely. The sequenced sample consisted of PBMCs. The genes are TRBV7-9 and TRBJ2-6; D is perhaps TRBD2 (5 bases). This receptor was identified in a woman aged 18-30 years in good health and CMV-seronegative. The CDR3 spells CASSLMRAGANVLTF. The CDR3 DNA follows: TGTGCCAGCAGCTTAATGAGGGCCGGGGCCAACGTCCTGACTTTC.